Listed here are 20 T cell receptor beta chains from one sample, sequenced in a study of T cell responses to AZD1222 COVID-19 vaccine. This table comes from immunoSEQ multiplex PCR, and its TCRdb copy is limited to in-frame clones, with some not included. The repertoire holds fewer than 110,000 clones, with less than 95% as singletons. Sequenced material: peripheral blood, taken on day 0 of AZD1222 vaccination. Receptor source: an adult in good health.

This clone was recorded a few times. The J gene is TRBJ2-3, the V gene TRBV3-1 (or the pseudogene TRBV3-2); D not resolved. Deletions cut 0 bases from V and 2 bases from J, with 9 bases between. CDR1 is LGHDT and CDR2 is YNNKEL in the germline V gene (reference sequence). This CDR3 is built from 15 residues. In DNA, the CDR3 is TGTGCCAGCAGCCAAGAAGGGATGACCACAGATACGCAGTATTTT. This gives the protein CASSQEGMTTDTQYF.

The chain links TRBV5-1 to TRBJ2-2; 9 bases are shared with TRBD1. Germline-derived CDR1 and CDR2 are SGHRS and YFSETQ. The trim removed 3 bases at V and 3 bases at J, leaving 3 bases unmatched. The CDR3 loop spans 15 amino acids. The chain's CDR3 is CASSSGTGYTGELFF. The CDR3 DNA reads as TGCGCCAGCAGCTCCGGGACAGGGTACACCGGGGAGCTGTTTTTT.

V and J are TRBV2 and TRBJ2-1; 14 bases align to TRBD2. CDR1 SNHLY and CDR2 FYNNEI come from the germline V gene. The CDR3 consists of 14 residues. The ends lost 10 bases at V and 7 bases at J; junction bases unmatched: 6. CDR3 region: CATQGLAGANEQFF. The CDR3 nucleotides read TGTGCCACCCAGGGACTAGCGGGGGCAAATGAGCAGTTCTTC.

As for this clone: This same CDR3 is encoded by further DNA sequences in the sample. The CDR3 reads CASRGNQPQHF. In DNA, the CDR3 is TGTGCCAGCAGGGGCAATCAGCCCCAGCATTTT. This chain links TRBV28 with TRBJ1-5, with unresolved D. Between the trimmed V and J ends, which lost 6 bases and 2 bases, there was a span of 2 bases. Germline values: CDR1 MDHEN, CDR2 SYDVKM. CDR3 size: 11 residues.

The rearrangement joins TRBV7-9 to TRBJ1-4; no reliable D call. The V and J ends lost 2 bases and 0 bases respectively, with 4 bases between them. In germline, CDR1 is SEHNR, CDR2 FQNEAQ (reference sequence). This CDR3 has 14 residues. CDR3 in DNA: TGTGCCAGCAGCTTATTAGCAACTAATGAAAAACTGTTTTTT. This translates into CASSLLATNEKLFF.

The V gene is TRBV2, the J gene TRBJ1-2, with D possibly matching TRBD1 (5 bases). Germline lookup yields CDR1 SNHLY and CDR2 FYNNEI. Trimming pared 6 bases from V and 8 bases from J, leaving 16 bases between. The CDR3 consists of 13 residues. The CDR3 here is CASRVREGGGYTF. CDR3 nucleotides: TGTGCCAGCAGAGTCAGGGAAGGAGGCGGCTACACCTTC.

The genes are TRBV7-6 and TRBJ1-5, with D possibly being TRBD1 (5 bases). This CDR3 contains 13 residues. Germline V CDR1 and CDR2: SGHVS, FNYEAQ. V was shortened by 5 bases and J by 7 bases, with 12 bases between the two germline ends. The CDR3 DNA follows: TGTGCCAGCAGCCATGGGGGAGGCCAGCCCCAGCATTTT. This translates into CASSHGGGQPQHF.

This chain connects TRBV2 to TRBJ2-7; D not resolved. The CDR3 totals 14 residues. The germline V and J ends were trimmed by 4 bases and 2 bases, with 12 bases remaining between them. From germline, CDR1 is SNHLY and CDR2 FYNNEI. The CDR3 region has the DNA TGTGCCAGCAGTGCTGGCAGCTTGACCTACGAGCAGTACTTC. As protein: CASSAGSLTYEQYF.

In this sample, this clone turned up once. The V gene is TRBV5-1, the J gene TRBJ1-1, with D perhaps TRBD1 (5 bases). This CDR3 comprises 14 residues. With 3 bases removed from V and 4 bases from J, the gap between germline ends came to 13 bases. Germline CDR1 SGHRS, CDR2 YFSETQ. The CDR3 DNA follows: TGCGCCAGCAGCTCCGAGCCGGGACGCACTGAAGCTTTCTTT. Translated: CASSSEPGRTEAFF.

The V gene is TRBV28, the J gene TRBJ1-1, with TRBD1 identical over 8 bases. The CDR3 consists of 18 residues. The J segment lost 1 base and the V segment lost 4 bases, leaving 14 bases of the junction unmatched. Germline V lookup: CDR1 MDHEN, CDR2 SYDVKM. The CDR3 loop reads CASSSSWVDRETNTEAFF. CDR3 DNA sequence: TGTGCCAGCAGTTCCTCATGGGTGGACAGGGAGACGAACACTGAAGCTTTCTTT.

Here the CDR3 reads CSVEGGRAIYTEAFF. Here the CDR3 DNA reads TGCAGCGTTGAAGGGGGCCGGGCGATTTACACTGAAGCTTTCTTT. V usage is TRBV29-1 and J usage is TRBJ1-1; TRBD1 might be the D (5 bases). The V gene's germline CDR1 is SQVTM and CDR2 ANQGSEA. Trimming removed 1 base at V and 3 bases at J, with 15 bases between. This CDR3 has 15 residues.

The J gene is TRBJ1-5, the V gene TRBV7-8; D is possibly TRBD1 (6 bases). Germline CDR1 SGHVS, CDR2 FQNEAQ. Deletions cut 3 bases from V and 3 bases from J, with 9 bases between. The CDR3 runs to 14 residues. The CDR3 sequence: CASSLGGNNQPQHF. CDR3 sequence (DNA): TGTGCCAGCAGCTTGGGGGGCAACAATCAGCCCCAGCATTTT.

The chain recombines TRBV19 with TRBJ1-2; unclear D gene. The CDR3 extends over 14 amino acids. Deletions cut 2 bases from V and 8 bases from J, with 15 bases between. Germline V gene data show CDR1 as LNHDA and CDR2 as SQIVND (reference sequence). The CDR3 DNA follows: TGTGCCAGTAGTATACTTGAGTTCACAAGAGGCTACACCTTC. This encodes CASSILEFTRGYTF.

The rearrangement links TRBV18 to TRBJ1-5, with D possibly being TRBD1 (6 bases). CDR1 KGHSH and CDR2 LQKENI come from the germline V gene. V lost 1 base and J 0 bases, leaving 16 bases between the germline ends. CDR3 length: 18 amino acids. CDR3 DNA sequence: TGTGCCAGCTCACCACAGGGGCAGGGAGGGGGTAGCAATCAGCCCCAGCATTTT. This encodes CASSPQGQGGGSNQPQHF.

The V and J genes are TRBV3-1 (or the pseudogene TRBV3-2) and TRBJ2-7, with 8 bases fitting TRBD1. The CDR3 extends over 14 amino acids. The J segment lost 2 bases and the V segment lost 3 bases, leaving 3 bases of the junction unmatched. CDR1 and CDR2 (germline): LGHDT, YNNKEL (reference sequence). The DNA for the CDR3 is TGTGCCAGCAGCCAGGGGACAGGAGCCTACGAGCAGTACTTC. Translation: CASSQGTGAYEQYF.

This clone was seen only once. The rearrangement uses TRBV9 and TRBJ2-3; unclear D gene. Trimming shortened V by 4 bases and J by 8 bases, and 14 bases separated the two germline ends. Germline CDR1 is SGDLS and CDR2 is YYNGEE. CDR3 length equals 13 residues. CDR3 sequence: CASSPQLHSTQYF. The CDR3 nucleotides read TGTGCCAGCAGCCCCCAGCTTCACAGTACGCAGTATTTT.

The genes are TRBV9 and TRBJ2-3, with D perhaps TRBD1 or TRBD2 (5 bases each). V dropped 0 bases and J dropped 6 bases, with 14 bases sitting between them. CDR1 is SGDLS, CDR2 YYNGEE, per germline. This CDR3 is 15 amino acids long. In nucleotides, the CDR3 is TGTGCCAGCAGCGTAGGGGGGTACTTAGGGGATACGCAGTATTTT. This gives the protein CASSVGGYLGDTQYF.

V gene TRBV9 combines with J gene TRBJ1-5; D uncertain. The germline gives CDR1 SGDLS, CDR2 YYNGEE. This CDR3 spans 14 amino acids. Trimming took off 1 base at V and 6 bases at J, with 11 bases between the two ends. The CDR3 reads CASSVQTLSQPQHF. CDR3 in DNA: TGTGCCAGCAGCGTACAAACCTTGAGTCAGCCCCAGCATTTT.

The chain combines TRBV4-1 with TRBJ2-7; D unclear. Trimming took 0 bases from V and 0 from J, leaving 12 bases between them. Germline values: CDR1 MGHRA, CDR2 YSYEKL. This CDR3 has 16 amino acids. This chain's CDR3 is CASSQDRQSRSYEQYF. The CDR3 DNA is TGCGCCAGCAGCCAAGATAGGCAGTCACGCTCCTACGAGCAGTACTTC.

The rearrangement joins TRBV5-5 to TRBJ1-5, with D perhaps matching TRBD1 (5 bases). Trimming took 4 bases from V and 0 from J, leaving 11 bases between them. The CDR3 has 15 amino acids. In germline, CDR1 is SGHKS, CDR2 YYEKEE (reference sequence). Here the CDR3 reads CASSRQGVSNQPQHF. The CDR3 coding sequence is TGTGCCAGCAGCCGCCAGGGAGTTAGCAATCAGCCCCAGCATTTT. Full variable domain (remainder filled in from reference TRBV5-5 and TRBJ1-5): DAGVTQSPTHLIKTRGQQVTLRCSPISGHKSVSWYQQVLGQGPQFIFQYYEKEERGRGNFPDRFSARQFPNYSSELNVNALLLGDSALYLCASSRQGVSNQPQHFGDGTRLSIL.